Listed below are T cell receptor beta chains from one sample, sequenced in a study of blood T cell repertoires in COVID-19. Method: immunoSEQ multiplex PCR; TCRdb's copy keeps in-frame clones and lacks some. The sample holds around 250,000 clones; 86% are singletons and the top ten take around 12%. The sequencing sample was made of peripheral blood. These receptors originate from a man older than 75 with acute or convalescent COVID-19. Each CDR3 is given with its conserved first and last residue. A D gene is named only where the DNA matches it firmly. Not all rows give a size; the values are once, few, many and, for expanded clones, a class.

TRBV15,.,once,TRBJ1-2,TGTGCCACCAGCAGAGATCTCTTGGCCGCGGGTGGCTACACCTTC,CATSRDLLAAGGYTF
TRBV18,TRBD1,.,TRBJ1-1,TGTGCCAGCTCACTCGACAGGGCGAACACTGAAGCTTTCTTT,CASSLDRANTEAFF
TRBV24-1,TRBD2,.,TRBJ2-2,TGTGCCACCAGTGATGCGGGGGACAACACCGGGGAGCTGTTTTTT,CATSDAGDNTGELFF
TRBV3-1/TRBV3-2,TRBD2,.,TRBJ2-2,TGTGCCAGCAGCCCGAGACTAGCGGGGGGCTATGCGAACACCGGGGAGCTGTTTTTT,CASSPRLAGGYANTGELFF
TRBV11-2,.,.,TRBJ2-5,TGTGCCAGCAGCAAGACAGGCGCAGGGAGAGAGACCCAGTACTTC,CASSKTGAGRETQYF
TRBV19,TRBD2,.,TRBJ2-2,TGTGCCAGTAGCATAGCGGGGGTAAACACCGGGGAGCTGTTTTTT,CASSIAGVNTGELFF
TRBV9,TRBD1,.,TRBJ1-3,TGTGCCAGCAGCGTAGCGACAGGGACTGGAAACACCATATATTTT,CASSVATGTGNTIYF
TRBV28,TRBD1,.,TRBJ1-6,TGTGCCAGCAGTTCGCCGGGACAGGGGAATTCACCCCTCCACTTT,CASSSPGQGNSPLHF
TRBV9,TRBD2,.,TRBJ2-7,TGTGCCAGCAGCGTAGCACCGGGAGGGGTTGGCGAGCAGTACTTC,CASSVAPGGVGEQYF
TRBV7-2,TRBD2,.,TRBJ2-1,TGTGCCAGCAGCTTATCGGGGGGTGAGCAGTTCTTC,CASSLSGGEQFF
TRBV2,TRBD2,few,TRBJ2-1,TGTGCCAGCGGTGCAAGAGCGGGACCTTACAATGAGCAGTTCTTC,CASGARAGPYNEQFF
TRBV29-1,.,.,TRBJ1-5,TGCAGCGTTGAAGAACCCAGGGGTCAGCCCCAGCATTTT,CSVEEPRGQPQHF
TRBV7-2,.,.,TRBJ2-2,TGTGCCAGCAGCTTACTAGGGGAGCTGTTTTTT,CASSLLGELFF